This T cell receptor (beta chain) was retrieved from a study of cytotoxic CD8 clonotypes in ibrutinib-treated CLL. Per germline, CDR1 MNHNS and CDR2 SASEGT. The CDR3 extends over 14 amino acids. V shed 7 bases, J shed 8 bases, and the junction held 6 bases outside the gene matches. The planned depth of sequencing spanned 1 in 200,000 to 1 in 1 million T cells. The table came from immunoSEQ multiplex PCR; TCRdb's copy has only in-frame clones and leaves some out. The repertoire consists of about 160,000 clones, with under 90% occurring once and the leading ten covering over 4.5%. The specimen was PBMCs, collected after 24 months of ibrutinib treatment. This TCR came from a human donor with chronic lymphocytic leukemia. This chain links TRBV6-1 with TRBJ2-1, with 12 bases identical to TRBD2. The CDR3 sequence is CASTLAGGPYEQFF. CDR3 nucleotides: TGTGCCAGCACCCTAGCGGGGGGGCCATATGAGCAGTTCTTC.